This is a list of T cell receptor beta chains from one sample in a study of beta chain features in type 1 diabetes. The method was immunoSEQ multiplex PCR; TCRdb's version includes in-frame clones alone and lacks a portion of them. This table has about 130,000 clones, around a tenth appearing once. Sequences were obtained from central memory CD4+ T cells from blood. Receptor source: a man in his late teens or twenties in good health. Both conserved end residues are part of each CDR3. The D gene is left open where the match is weak. Clone size, where shown, is once, few, many, or a class for clones that have expanded.

J | length | V | D | size | CDR3 | DNA
TRBJ2-5 | 15 | TRBV30 | TRBD1 | few | CAWRAGDRDQETQYF | TGTGCCTGGAGGGCCGGGGACAGGGATCAAGAGACCCAGTACTTC
TRBJ1-2 | 12 | TRBV7-2 | - | - | CASSLRTYGYTF | TGTGCCAGCAGCCTTAGAACTTATGGCTACACCTTC
TRBJ2-5 | 16 | TRBV7-9 | TRBD2 | few | CASSFGLAEPQETQYF | TGTGCCAGCAGCTTCGGACTAGCGGAGCCACAAGAGACCCAGTACTTC
TRBJ2-3 | 18 | TRBV5-1 | TRBD2 | few | CASSAGLAGGWGTDTQYF | TGCGCCAGCAGCGCGGGACTAGCGGGGGGATGGGGCACAGATACGCAGTATTTT
TRBJ1-4 | 12 | TRBV6-8 | - | - | CASRGEIEKLFF | TGTGCCAGCCGCGGAGAAATTGAAAAACTGTTTTTT
TRBJ1-2 | 13 | TRBV10-3 | - | - | CAIQGGGSSGYTF | TGTGCCATCCAGGGAGGGGGAAGTAGTGGCTACACCTTC
TRBJ1-2 | 16 | TRBV27 | TRBD1 | - | CASSPALGQVGYGYTF | TGTGCCAGCAGTCCGGCCCTCGGACAGGTGGGCTATGGCTACACCTTC
TRBJ2-6 | 15 | TRBV18 | - | - | CASSPQSSGANVLTF | TGTGCCAGCTCACCACAGAGCTCTGGGGCCAACGTCCTGACTTTC
TRBJ1-6 | 13 | TRBV7-2 | TRBD1 | - | CASSSGGNSPLHF | TGTGCCAGCTCGTCAGGGGGTAATTCACCCCTCCACTTT
TRBJ1-2 | 14 | TRBV28 | - | - | CASSSVQKNYGYTF | TGTGCCAGCAGTTCGGTACAGAAAAACTATGGCTACACCTTC
TRBJ2-7 | 15 | TRBV7-2 | - | - | CASSLWIAENYEQYF | TGTGCCAGCAGCTTATGGATTGCGGAAAACTACGAGCAGTACTTC
TRBJ1-1 | 15 | TRBV5-1 | TRBD1 | few | CASSLATGVLTEAFF | TGCGCCAGCAGCTTGGCCACAGGGGTTCTCACTGAAGCTTTCTTT
TRBJ2-7 | 14 | TRBV6-1 | - | - | CASRLQGGTYEQYF | TGTGCCAGCAGGTTACAGGGTGGGACCTACGAGCAGTACTTC
TRBJ1-1 | 13 | TRBV11-2 | TRBD1 | few | CASTPTGSTEAFF | TGTGCCAGCACGCCGACAGGGAGCACTGAAGCTTTCTTT
TRBJ2-3 | 15 | TRBV27 | - | - | CASISPGGGADTQYF | TGTGCCAGCATCTCTCCGGGGGGCGGGGCAGATACGCAGTATTTT
TRBJ2-3 | 15 | TRBV4-1 | - | - | CASSRRQAYTDTQYF | TGCGCCAGCAGCCGACGACAGGCGTACACAGATACGCAGTATTTT
TRBJ1-5 | 15 | TRBV5-1 | - | few | CASSLTGQVNQPQHF | TGCGCCAGCAGCTTGACTGGCCAGGTCAATCAGCCCCAGCATTTT
TRBJ2-2 | 15 | TRBV7-2 | - | few | CASSAPGVPAGRLFF | TGTGCCAGCAGCGCCCCCGGGGTCCCGGCTGGGAGGCTGTTTTTT
TRBJ1-4 | 14 | TRBV27 | TRBD1 | - | CASSHRDSNEKLFF | TGTGCCAGCAGTCACCGGGACAGTAATGAAAAACTGTTTTTT
TRBJ2-3 | 15 | TRBV11-2 | TRBD2 | few | CASSSLAGNPDTQYF | TGTGCCAGCAGCTCTTTAGCGGGGAACCCCGATACGCAGTATTTT
TRBJ2-3 | 15 | TRBV11-2 | TRBD2 | - | CASSPRAGGVDTQYF | TGTGCCAGCAGCCCAAGGGCGGGGGGGGTAGATACGCAGTATTTT
TRBJ2-5 | 14 | TRBV5-1 | TRBD2 | few | CASSTGLDQETQYF | TGCGCCAGCAGCACGGGACTAGACCAAGAGACCCAGTACTTC
TRBJ2-7 | 19 | TRBV7-8 | TRBD1 | few | CASSLSVLSQTGRVHEQYF | TGTGCCAGCAGCTTATCCGTACTATCCCAGACAGGGCGAGTTCACGAGCAGTACTTC
TRBJ2-3 | 18 | TRBV9 | TRBD2 | few | CASSPRPVAGGVADTQYF | TGTGCCAGCAGCCCCCGCCCTGTAGCGGGGGGGGTCGCAGATACGCAGTATTTT
TRBJ2-7 | 17 | TRBV5-1 | TRBD1 | - | CASSFRDRDILSYEQYF | TGCGCCAGCAGCTTTCGGGACAGGGATATCCTATCCTACGAGCAGTACTTC
TRBJ2-7 | 14 | TRBV5-4 | TRBD2 | few | CASSLISGADEQYF | TGTGCCAGCAGCTTGATTAGCGGGGCGGACGAGCAGTACTTC
TRBJ2-2 | 16 | TRBV9 | - | few | CASSVGRGTNTGELFF | TGTGCCAGCAGCGTGGGGCGGGGTACGAACACCGGGGAGCTGTTTTTT
TRBJ2-2 | 13 | TRBV9 | - | - | CASSVEGTGELFF | TGTGCCAGCAGCGTAGAGGGGACCGGGGAGCTGTTTTTT
TRBJ1-3 | 14 | TRBV6-1 | - | few | CASARRTERNTIYF | TGTGCCAGCGCTCGGCGGACAGAAAGAAACACCATATATTTT
TRBJ2-2 | 15 | TRBV5-6 | TRBD1 | - | CASSIWDRSTGELFF | TGTGCCAGCAGCATCTGGGACAGGAGCACCGGGGAGCTGTTTTTT
TRBJ2-3 | 15 | TRBV11-2 | TRBD2 | few | CASSPGAGGIGTQYF | TGTGCCAGCAGCCCAGGGGCGGGGGGAATCGGGACGCAGTATTTT
TRBJ1-2 | 14 | TRBV7-2 | - | few | CASSPDSTNYGYTF | TGTGCCAGCAGCCCGGACAGCACTAACTATGGCTACACCTTC
TRBJ2-1 | 15 | TRBV29-1 | TRBD2 | few | CSVDLGGEGYNEQFF | TGCAGCGTTGACCTGGGGGGGGAGGGATACAATGAGCAGTTCTTC
TRBJ2-7 | 13 | TRBV5-5 | TRBD1 | few | CASERQGLYEQYF | TGTGCCTCCGAGCGACAGGGTCTCTACGAGCAGTACTTC
TRBJ2-2 | 15 | TRBV7-3 | - | - | CASSFLGQNTGELFF | TGTGCCAGCAGCTTTTTGGGGCAGAACACCGGGGAGCTGTTTTTT
TRBJ2-3 | 11 | TRBV18 | - | - | CASSPEDTQYF | TGTGCCAGCTCACCCGAGGATACGCAGTATTTT
TRBJ2-1 | 14 | TRBV7-8 | TRBD1 | - | CASSFDRVADEQFF | TGTGCCAGCAGCTTCGACAGGGTTGCCGATGAGCAGTTCTTC
TRBJ2-1 | 16 | TRBV5-1 | TRBD2 | few | CASSGRLAGGFNEQFF | TGCGCCAGCAGCGGGCGACTAGCGGGGGGGTTCAATGAGCAGTTCTTC
TRBJ2-6 | 15 | TRBV11-2 | - | - | CASSLDRAGANVLTF | TGTGCCAGCAGCTTAGACAGGGCTGGGGCCAACGTCCTGACTTTC
TRBJ2-4 | 19 | TRBV4-3 | TRBD1 | few | CASSSNDRGLLGAKNIQYF | TGCGCCAGCAGCTCTAATGACAGGGGGCTTCTGGGTGCCAAAAACATTCAGTACTTC
TRBJ2-7 | 18 | TRBV4-1 | TRBD1 | many | CASSQDLGTGGRSGEQYF | TGCGCCAGCAGCCAAGATCTGGGGACAGGGGGTCGGTCTGGCGAGCAGTACTTC
TRBJ2-5 | 13 | TRBV29-1 | - | few | CSVVGGRQETQYF | TGCAGCGTTGTAGGGGGTAGGCAAGAGACCCAGTACTTC
TRBJ2-3 | 13 | TRBV7-2 | - | few | CASSPSTTDTQYF | TGTGCCAGCAGCCCGAGTACCACAGATACGCAGTATTTT
TRBJ2-7 | 14 | TRBV7-9 | TRBD2 | few | CASSPSGTGYEQYF | TGTGCCAGCAGCCCAAGCGGGACGGGCTACGAGCAGTACTTC
TRBJ2-5 | 18 | TRBV4-3 | TRBD2 | few | CASSLGTSGGLVQETQYF | TGCGCCAGCAGCCTAGGGACTAGCGGGGGGCTGGTCCAAGAGACCCAGTACTTC
TRBJ2-1 | 13 | TRBV7-9 | - | few | CASSFISGYEQFF | TGTGCCAGCAGCTTCATCTCGGGGTATGAGCAGTTCTTC
TRBJ2-1 | 14 | TRBV6-6 | - | - | CASSLAGKTDEQFF | TGTGCCAGCAGTCTGGCGGGGAAGACGGATGAGCAGTTCTTC
TRBJ1-2 | 15 | TRBV7-2 | - | - | CASSLDTGLTIGYTF | TGTGCCAGCAGCTTAGATACTGGCTTGACAATTGGCTACACCTTC